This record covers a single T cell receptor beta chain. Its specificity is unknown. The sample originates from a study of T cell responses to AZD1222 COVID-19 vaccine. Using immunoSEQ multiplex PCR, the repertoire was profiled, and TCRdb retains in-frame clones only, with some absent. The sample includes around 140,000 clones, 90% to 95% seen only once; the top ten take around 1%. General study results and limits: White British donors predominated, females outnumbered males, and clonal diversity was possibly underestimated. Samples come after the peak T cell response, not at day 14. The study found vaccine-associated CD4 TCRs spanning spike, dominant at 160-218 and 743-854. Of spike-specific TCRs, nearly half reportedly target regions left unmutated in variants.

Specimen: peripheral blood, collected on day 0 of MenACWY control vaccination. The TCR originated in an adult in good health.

The CDR3 nucleotides read TGTGCCAGCAGTGAATTCATACCGAGGGACACTGAAGCTTTCTTT. It codes for CASSEFIPRDTEAFF. J is TRBJ1-1 and V is TRBV6-1; D remains unclear. The germline gives CDR1 MNHNS, CDR2 SASEGT. CDR3 size: 15 residues. V lost 2 bases and J lost 3, with 13 bases in between.